Described below is a single TCR beta chain sequence and its context. The sample comes from a study of spatial heterogeneity in lung cancer. Study background: Detection of beta-chain sequences consistently exceeded that of alpha-chain sequences.

As for time point: sample taken at primary tumor resection. The donor population consisted of some 72 patients with untreated, early-stage non-small cell lung cancer. From tumor, nontumor lung or frozen PBMC, whole RNA was taken unsorted for sequencing. J gave up 8 bases and V 4 bases, and 7 bases lay outside the gene matches. CDR1 SGHTA and CDR2 FQGNSA come from the germline V gene. The CDR3 has 13 amino acids. All TCR cDNA molecules were individually tagged with a unique molecular identifier. MiXCR, run by TCRdb on the 5' RACE reads, gives a single entry per CDR3 protein. The sample records nearly 5,500 distinct CDR3 sequences, around 3.8% being singletons.

The sample consisted of normal lung tissue next to the tumor, taken at surgery. V is TRBV7-2 and J is TRBJ1-2; 7 bases are shared with TRBD1. The TCR sequence derives from a male donor with early-stage non-small cell lung cancer. The CDR3 DNA reads as TGTGCCAGCAGCTCACAGGGGACGAACGGCTACACCTTC. Protein product: CASSSQGTNGYTF.